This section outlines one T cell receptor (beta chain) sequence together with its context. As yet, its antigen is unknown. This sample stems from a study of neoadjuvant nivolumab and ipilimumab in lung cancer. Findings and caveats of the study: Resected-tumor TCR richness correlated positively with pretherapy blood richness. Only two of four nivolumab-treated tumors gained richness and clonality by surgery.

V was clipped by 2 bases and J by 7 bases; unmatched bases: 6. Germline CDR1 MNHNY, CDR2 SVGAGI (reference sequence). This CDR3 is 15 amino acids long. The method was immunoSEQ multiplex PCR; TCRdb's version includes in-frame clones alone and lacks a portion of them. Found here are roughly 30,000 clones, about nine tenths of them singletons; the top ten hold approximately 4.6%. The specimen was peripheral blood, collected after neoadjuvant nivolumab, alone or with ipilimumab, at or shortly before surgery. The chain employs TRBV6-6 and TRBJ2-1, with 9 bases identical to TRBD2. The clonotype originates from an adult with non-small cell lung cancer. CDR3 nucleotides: TGTGCCAGCAGTTACAGGGCGGGGGGGTTGAATGAGCAGTTCTTC. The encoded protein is CASSYRAGGLNEQFF.